The source of this TCR beta chain is a study of technical replicates of blood from a handful of donors. Clones were sequenced by immunoSEQ multiplex PCR, and TCRdb holds only the in-frame ones, with some missing. Of about 88,000 clones in the sample, about 93% were seen once. The germline V gene has CDR1 SGHRS and CDR2 YFSETQ. V gave up 1 base and J gave up 5 bases, with 13 bases separating them. This CDR3 has 15 residues. The chain carries TRBV5-1 and TRBJ2-1, with unresolved D. Specimen: T cells isolated from PBMCs. This sequence was found in a human donor in good health. The CDR3 DNA follows: TGCGCCAGCAGCTTGCCCGGTAAACGAGACAATGAGCAGTTCTTC. Translated: CASSLPGKRDNEQFF. Drawing the rest from reference TRBV5-1 and TRBJ2-1, the complete variable domain is KAGVTQTPRYLIKTRGQQVTLSCSPISGHRSVSWYQQTPGQGLQFLFEYFSETQRNKGNFPGRFSGRQFSNSRSEMNVSTLELGDSALYLCASSLPGKRDNEQFFGPGTRLTVL.